The 5 T cell receptor beta chains given below trace back to one sample, sequenced in a study of identical twins. TCRdb re-analysed the 5' RACE reads in MiXCR, keeping a single row per CDR3 protein. The table has hundreds of thousands of distinct CDR3 sequences, 5.5% to 6.5% seen once. The sequenced sample was naive T cells sorted from blood. The receptors come from a man younger than 30 in good health.

The V call is TRBV5-5, the J call TRBJ1-2; 12 bases map to TRBD1. Germline loops: CDR1 SGHKS, CDR2 YYEKEE (reference sequence). V shed 4 bases, J shed 2 bases, and the junction held 6 bases outside the gene matches. The CDR3 has 16 amino acids. The CDR3 is CASSATGQGANYGYTF. DNA for the CDR3: TGTGCCAGCAGCGCTACGGGACAGGGGGCAAACTATGGCTACACCTTC.

This clonotype was observed many times. This sequence joins TRBV4-1 and TRBJ2-1; no clear D gene. The length of the CDR3 is 12 residues. V lost 2 bases and J 8 bases, leaving 7 bases between the germline ends. Germline CDR1 reads MGHRA; CDR2 reads YSYEKL. In nucleotides, the CDR3 is TGCGCCAGCAGCCAACCTAGGGATGAGCAGTTCTTC. Translated, it gives CASSQPRDEQFF.

This clonotype was detected only a few times. This chain links TRBV29-1 with TRBJ2-1; 12 bases line up with TRBD2. The germline CDR1 and CDR2 sequences are SQVTM and ANQGSEA. The CDR3 loop spans 14 amino acids. The V and J ends lost 4 bases and 8 bases, in that order; junction bases with no gene match: 6. The CDR3 here is CSVGASGRVHEQFF. CDR3 DNA sequence: TGCAGCGTTGGGGCTAGCGGGAGGGTCCATGAGCAGTTCTTC.

There are a few counts of this clonotype. V gene TRBV30 combines with J gene TRBJ2-1; weak D call: TRBD2 (5 bases). Trimming removed 2 bases at V and 0 bases at J, with 11 bases between. CDR1 is GTSNPN and CDR2 is SVGIG in the germline V gene (reference sequence). This CDR3 region has 15 residues. DNA of the CDR3: TGTGCCTGGAGTCTTGGGAGTAGCTCCTACAATGAGCAGTTCTTC. Amino acid sequence: CAWSLGSSSYNEQFF.

This clonotype was seen a few times. The chain recombines TRBV27 with TRBJ1-1, with D hard to call. V was clipped by 6 bases and J by 1 base, with 15 bases between them. The germline V gene has CDR1 MNHEY and CDR2 SMNVEV (reference sequence). The CDR3 is made up of 15 amino acids. This chain's CDR3 is CASRIRSLANTEAFF. The CDR3 nucleotides are TGTGCCAGCAGGATCAGGAGCCTAGCGAACACTGAAGCTTTCTTT.